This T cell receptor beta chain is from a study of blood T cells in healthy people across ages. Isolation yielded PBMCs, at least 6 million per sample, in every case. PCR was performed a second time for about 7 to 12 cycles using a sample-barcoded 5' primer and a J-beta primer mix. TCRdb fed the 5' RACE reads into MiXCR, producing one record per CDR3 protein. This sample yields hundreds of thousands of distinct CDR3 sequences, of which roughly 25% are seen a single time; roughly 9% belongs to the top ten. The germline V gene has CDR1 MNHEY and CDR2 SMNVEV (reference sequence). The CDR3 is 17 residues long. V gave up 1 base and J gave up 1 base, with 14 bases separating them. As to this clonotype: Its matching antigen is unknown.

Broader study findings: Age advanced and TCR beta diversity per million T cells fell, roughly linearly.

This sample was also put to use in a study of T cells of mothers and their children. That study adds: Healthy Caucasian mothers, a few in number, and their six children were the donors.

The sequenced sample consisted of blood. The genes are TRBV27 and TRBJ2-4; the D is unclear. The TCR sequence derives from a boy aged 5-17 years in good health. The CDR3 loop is CASSLYADPLAKNIQYF. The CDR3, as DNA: TGTGCCAGCAGTTTATACGCCGACCCGCTGGCCAAAAACATTCAGTACTTC.